A single sample is the source of the 21 T cell receptor beta chains below, sequenced in a study of cytomegalovirus exposure and HLA in healthy donors. PCR used 60 Vbeta primers and 13 Jbeta primers. Method: immunoSEQ multiplex PCR; TCRdb's copy keeps in-frame clones and lacks some. The sample lists some 150,000 clones, over 60% occurring once. Sample: PBMCs. These receptor sequences come from a woman aged 25 to 39 in good health and CMV-seronegative.

Regarding this clone: At one end, the junction sequence differs from germline, possibly due to a read error. V gene TRBV7-9 combines with J gene TRBJ2-7; 7 bases map to TRBD2. The germline V gene encodes CDR1 SEHNR and CDR2 FQNEAQ (reference sequence). There are 18 residues in the CDR3. CDR3 sequence: CSSSSSSNSRGSSYEQYF. The CDR3 DNA reads TGTTCCAGCAGCTCTTCCTCCAACAGTCGCGGGAGCTCCTACGAGCAGTACTTC.

This chain joins TRBV14 and TRBJ1-2; 8 nucleotides line up with TRBD1. Unmatched junction bases numbered 11, after V lost 4 bases and J lost 7 bases. Germline V gene data show CDR1 as SGHDN and CDR2 as FVKESK. This CDR3 contains 15 residues. As DNA, the CDR3 is TGTGCCAGCAGCCCCTCGACAGGGGATTCGGGTGGCTACACCTTC. Protein sequence: CASSPSTGDSGGYTF.

The chain uses TRBV7-6 and TRBJ2-5; TRBD1 aligns across 11 bases. Trimming at V came to 5 bases and at J to 2 bases, leaving 7 bases not matched to a gene. Germline lookup yields CDR1 SGHVS and CDR2 FNYEAQ. The CDR3 covers 16 residues. CDR3 in amino acids: CASSAGTGGNQETQYF. CDR3 coding DNA: TGTGCCAGCAGCGCCGGGACAGGGGGGAATCAAGAGACCCAGTACTTC.

The chain combines TRBV7-9 with TRBJ2-1; 11 nucleotides line up with TRBD2. The CDR3 length is 16 residues. CDR1 SEHNR and CDR2 FQNEAQ come from the germline V gene (reference sequence). Trimming took 1 base from V and 4 from J; bases not matched to a gene: 3. The CDR3: CASSLVAGGHYNEQFF. CDR3 nucleotides: TGTGCCAGCAGCTTAGTAGCGGGAGGGCATTACAATGAGCAGTTCTTC.

The rearrangement uses TRBV19 and TRBJ1-3; possible D gene TRBD1, 6 bases. Germline loops: CDR1 LNHDA, CDR2 SQIVND (reference sequence). CDR3 length equals 16 residues. V dropped 7 bases and J dropped 0 bases, with 16 bases sitting between them. For the CDR3, the DNA is TGTGCCAGTACCCCGAGAGGGGGATTCTCTGGAAACACCATATATTTT. As protein: CASTPRGGFSGNTIYF.

The chain couples TRBV6-5 to TRBJ2-1; 13 bases align to TRBD2. There are 16 residues in the CDR3. V trimming: 0 bases; J trimming: 8 bases; junction bases outside the gene matches: 4. The germline gives CDR1 MNHEY, CDR2 SVGAGI. This CDR3 is CASSYSGLAGVYEQFF. DNA of the CDR3: TGTGCCAGCAGTTACTCTGGACTAGCGGGAGTCTATGAGCAGTTCTTC.

As regards this clone: The junction shows a germline mismatch at one end, possibly a read error. Here the CDR3 DNA reads TGTGCCAGCAGTCAGGGACAAAACTATGGCTACCCCTTC. It specifies CASSQGQNYGYPF. The V call is TRBV6-5, the J call TRBJ1-2, with D possibly being TRBD1 (6 bases). The CDR3 runs 13 residues. Germline V gene sequence: CDR1 MNHEY, CDR2 SVGAGI.

This clone has a single count. The rearrangement links TRBV9 to TRBJ2-3, with 9 bases that match TRBD2. This CDR3 is built from 20 residues. Losses at the gene ends were 2 bases for V and 3 bases for J; bases not matched to a gene: 19. Germline values: CDR1 SGDLS, CDR2 YYNGEE. CDR3 residues: CASSVQTLAGAPLGTDTQYF. CDR3 DNA: TGTGCCAGCAGCGTCCAAACATTAGCGGGGGCCCCACTGGGGACAGATACGCAGTATTTT.

This clone was seen a single time. V is TRBV7-2 and J is TRBJ2-6; a weak D match, TRBD2 (5 bases). This CDR3 spans 15 amino acids. V was trimmed by 2 bases and J by 1 base, leaving 6 bases between them. The germline V gene encodes CDR1 SGHTA and CDR2 FQGNSA. CDR3 sequence reads: CASSLRGSGANVLTF. CDR3 nucleotide sequence: TGTGCCAGCAGCTTACGGGGTTCTGGGGCCAACGTCCTGACTTTC.

The rearrangement links TRBV18 to TRBJ1-5; D might be TRBD1 (5 bases). The germline CDR1 and CDR2 sequences are KGHSH and LQKENI. This CDR3 spans 15 amino acids. The V end lost 5 bases, the J end lost 0 bases, and 11 bases lay between the germline ends. CDR3 residues: CASSSTGGSNQPQHF. The CDR3 DNA reads as TGTGCCAGCTCATCCACGGGGGGTAGCAATCAGCCCCAGCATTTT. Combining the CDR3 with reference TRBV18 and TRBJ1-5 gives the whole variable domain NAGVMQNPRHLVRRRGQEARLRCSPMKGHSHVYWYRQLPEEGLKFMVYLQKENIIDESGMPKERFSAEFPKEGPSILRIQQVVRGDSAAYFCASSSTGGSNQPQHFGDGTRLSIL.

This chain connects TRBV28 to TRBJ1-4, with 9 bases lining up with TRBD1. Germline CDR1 is MDHEN and CDR2 is SYDVKM. This CDR3 has 15 residues. After removal of 6 bases from V and 11 bases from J, the junction contained 13 bases not matched to a gene. The chain's CDR3 is CASRLPGQGVSKLFF. CDR3 bases: TGTGCCAGCAGACTCCCGGGACAGGGTGTCTCGAAACTGTTTTTT.

The chain links TRBV9 to TRBJ1-1, with D maybe TRBD1 (5 bases). V dropped 2 bases and J dropped 4 bases, with 12 bases sitting between them. Per the germline V gene, CDR1 is SGDLS and CDR2 is YYNGEE. The CDR3 runs to 14 residues. The CDR3 spells CASSVLGGVTEAFF. The CDR3 DNA follows: TGTGCCAGCAGCGTTTTGGGGGGTGTCACTGAAGCTTTCTTT.

The chain recombines TRBV5-1 with TRBJ2-1; 15 bases fit TRBD2. V was pared by 2 bases and J by 6 bases, with 3 bases of the junction left unmatched. CDR1 is SGHRS and CDR2 is YFSETQ in the germline V gene. The CDR3 is made up of 16 amino acids. The CDR3 DNA sequence: TGCGCCAGCAGCTTCCAGGGACTAGCGGGAGGCAATGAGCAGTTCTTC. It specifies CASSFQGLAGGNEQFF.

The V and J genes are TRBV5-4 and TRBJ2-3, with D perhaps TRBD2 (5 bases). Germline CDR1 and CDR2: SGHNT and YYREEE (reference sequence). The ends were cut back, 3 bases at V and 4 bases at J, with 12 bases in the middle. CDR3 length: 14 residues. The CDR3 DNA is TGTGCCAGCAGCTCCCCCCTAGCTCCAGATACGCAGTATTTT. Translated, it gives CASSSPLAPDTQYF.

The V and J genes are TRBV4-2 and TRBJ1-2; a possible D gene is TRBD1 (5 bases). The CDR3 runs to 15 residues. Germline CDR1 LGHNA, CDR2 YNFKEQ. Trimming stripped 1 base from V and 2 bases from J, with 11 bases between. CDR3 residues: CASSQGPSGNYGYTF. In DNA, the CDR3 is TGTGCCAGCAGCCAAGGGCCCTCAGGGAACTATGGCTACACCTTC.

The chain links TRBV2 to TRBJ1-5; TRBD1 matches at 7 bases. V lost 3 bases and J lost 2; bases outside the gene matches: 4. Germline V CDR1 and CDR2: SNHLY, FYNNEI. The CDR3 runs 15 residues. CDR3 bases: TGTGCCAGCAGTGATCGCGGACAGGGCAATCAGCCCCAGCATTTT. Protein sequence: CASSDRGQGNQPQHF.

This clone was detected only a few times. The CDR3 is CASSPSLQGNYGYTF. CDR3 DNA: TGTGCCAGCAGCCCTAGCTTGCAGGGGAACTATGGCTACACCTTC. The chain employs TRBV11-1 and TRBJ1-2; the D gene is possibly TRBD1 (6 bases). The CDR3 consists of 15 residues. Germline-derived CDR1 and CDR2 are SGHAT and FQDESV (reference sequence). Between the trimmed V and J ends, which lost 5 bases and 2 bases, there was a span of 15 bases.

The chain joins TRBV7-2 to TRBJ1-2; 8 bases fit TRBD1. Trimming at V came to 5 bases and at J to 4 bases, leaving 12 bases not matched to a gene. Germline V CDR1 and CDR2: SGHTA, FQGNSA. This CDR3 has 16 amino acids. The CDR3 DNA reads TGTGCCAGCAGCAATCCTCGGACAGGGTGGGTCTATGGCTACACCTTC. It specifies CASSNPRTGWVYGYTF.

This sequence joins TRBV27 and TRBJ1-3; 9 nucleotides match TRBD1. V lost 7 bases and J lost 1; bases outside the gene matches: 8. Per the germline V gene, CDR1 is MNHEY and CDR2 is SMNVEV (reference sequence). This CDR3 contains 16 residues. The CDR3 sequence: CASTKQGARSGNTIYF. The CDR3 nucleotides read TGTGCCAGCACGAAACAGGGGGCCCGATCTGGAAACACCATATATTTT.

The gene calls are TRBV6-1 and TRBJ1-2; 7 nucleotides agree with TRBD1. CDR3 length: 18 residues. V shed 4 bases, J shed 5 bases, and the junction held 19 bases outside the gene matches. From germline, CDR1 is MNHNS and CDR2 SASEGT. The CDR3 spells CASSAGLYWDSSIYGYTF. In DNA form, the CDR3 reads TGTGCCAGCAGTGCTGGCCTATACTGGGACAGCTCTATTTATGGCTACACCTTC.

This clone was seen only once. The chain couples TRBV6-5 to TRBJ2-1, with 9 positions matching TRBD2. V lost 4 bases, J lost 0 bases, and 1 base stayed unmatched. This CDR3 is 15 amino acids long. Germline V gene data show CDR1 as MNHEY and CDR2 as SVGAGI. The CDR3 protein is CASSFSGSSYNEQFF. The DNA for the CDR3 is TGTGCCAGCAGTTTTAGCGGGAGCTCCTACAATGAGCAGTTCTTC.